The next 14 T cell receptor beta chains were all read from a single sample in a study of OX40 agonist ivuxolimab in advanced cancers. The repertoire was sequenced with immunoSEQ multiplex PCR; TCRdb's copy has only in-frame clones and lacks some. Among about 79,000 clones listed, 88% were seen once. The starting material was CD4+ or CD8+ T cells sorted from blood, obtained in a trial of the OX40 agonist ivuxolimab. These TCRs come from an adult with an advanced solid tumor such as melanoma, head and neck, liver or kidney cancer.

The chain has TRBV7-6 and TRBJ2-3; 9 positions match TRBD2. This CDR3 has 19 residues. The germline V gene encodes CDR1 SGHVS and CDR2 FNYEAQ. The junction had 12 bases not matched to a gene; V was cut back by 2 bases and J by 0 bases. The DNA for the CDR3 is TGTGCCAGCAGCTTAAGAGGCGGCGCTAGCGGGGCTAGCACAGATACGCAGTATTTT. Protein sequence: CASSLRGGASGASTDTQYF.

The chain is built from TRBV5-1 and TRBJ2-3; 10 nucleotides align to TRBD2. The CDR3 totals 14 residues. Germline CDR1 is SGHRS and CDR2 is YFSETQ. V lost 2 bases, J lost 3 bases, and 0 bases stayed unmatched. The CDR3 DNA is TGCGCCAGCAGCTTAGCGGGAGGGACAGATACGCAGTATTTT. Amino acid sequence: CASSLAGGTDTQYF.

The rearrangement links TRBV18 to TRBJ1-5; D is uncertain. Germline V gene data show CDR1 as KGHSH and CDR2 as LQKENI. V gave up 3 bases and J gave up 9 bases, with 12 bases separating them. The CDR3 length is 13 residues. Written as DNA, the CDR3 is TGTGCCAGCTCACCGTCGAAGGGTTTGCCCCAGCATTTT. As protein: CASSPSKGLPQHF.

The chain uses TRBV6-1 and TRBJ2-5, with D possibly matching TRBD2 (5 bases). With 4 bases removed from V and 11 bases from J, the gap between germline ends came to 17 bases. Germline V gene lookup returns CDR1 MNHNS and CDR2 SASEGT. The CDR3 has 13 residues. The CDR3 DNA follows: TGTGCCAGCAGTGCCGGGAATGAGTTTTCTCAGTACTTC. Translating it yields CASSAGNEFSQYF.

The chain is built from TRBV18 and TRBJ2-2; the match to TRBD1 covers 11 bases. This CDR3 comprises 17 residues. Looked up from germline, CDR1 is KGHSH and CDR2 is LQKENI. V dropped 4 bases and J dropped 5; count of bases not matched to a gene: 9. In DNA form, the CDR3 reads TGTGCCAGCTCACACGGACAGGGGGCGGTAGGAACCGGGGAGCTGTTTTTT. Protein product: CASSHGQGAVGTGELFF.

The CDR3: CASIPLAGGPGEQYF. CDR3 nucleotides: TGTGCCAGCATACCACTAGCGGGAGGGCCGGGCGAGCAGTACTTC. The chain recombines TRBV6-1 with TRBJ2-7; TRBD2 aligns across 13 bases. The length of the CDR3 is 15 residues. Germline CDR1 MNHNS, CDR2 SASEGT. V trimming: 7 bases; J trimming: 6 bases; junction bases outside the gene matches: 9.

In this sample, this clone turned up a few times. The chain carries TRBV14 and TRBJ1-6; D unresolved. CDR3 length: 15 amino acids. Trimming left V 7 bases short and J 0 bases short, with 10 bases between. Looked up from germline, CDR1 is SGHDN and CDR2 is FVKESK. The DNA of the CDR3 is TGTGCCAGCACGTGGTCCAGCTCCTATAATTCACCCCTCCACTTT. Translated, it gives CASTWSSSYNSPLHF.

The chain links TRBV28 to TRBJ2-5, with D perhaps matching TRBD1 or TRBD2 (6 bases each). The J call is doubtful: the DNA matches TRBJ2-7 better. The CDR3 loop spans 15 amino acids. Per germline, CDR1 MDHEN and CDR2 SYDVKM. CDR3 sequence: CASRSHWGAGYEQYF. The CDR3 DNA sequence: TGTGCCAGCAGAAGTCATTGGGGGGCGGGTTACGAGCAGTACTTC.

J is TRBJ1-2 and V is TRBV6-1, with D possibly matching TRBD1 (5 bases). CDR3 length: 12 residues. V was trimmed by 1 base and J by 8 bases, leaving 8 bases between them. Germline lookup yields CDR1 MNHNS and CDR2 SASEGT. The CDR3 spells CASSEGGWGYTF. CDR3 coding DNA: TGTGCCAGCAGTGAAGGGGGGTGGGGCTACACCTTC.

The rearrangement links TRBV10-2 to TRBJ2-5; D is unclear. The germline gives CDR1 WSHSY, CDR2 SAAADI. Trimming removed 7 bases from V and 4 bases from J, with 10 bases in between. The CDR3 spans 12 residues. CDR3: CASMSLGETQYF. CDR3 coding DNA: TGCGCCAGCATGTCACTCGGAGAGACCCAGTACTTC.

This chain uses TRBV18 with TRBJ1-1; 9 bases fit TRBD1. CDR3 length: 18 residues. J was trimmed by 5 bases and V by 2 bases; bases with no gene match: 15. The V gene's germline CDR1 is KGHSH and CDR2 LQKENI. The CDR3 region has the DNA TGTGCCAGCTCACCAACCCAGCTTTCATCGGGACAGGGAACTGAAGCTTTCTTT. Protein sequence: CASSPTQLSSGQGTEAFF.

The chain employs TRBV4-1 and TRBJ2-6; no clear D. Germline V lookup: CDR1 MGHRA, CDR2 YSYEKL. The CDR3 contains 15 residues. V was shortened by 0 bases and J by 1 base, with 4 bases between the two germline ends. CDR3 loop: CASSQEFSGANVLTF. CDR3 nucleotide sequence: TGCGCCAGCAGCCAAGAATTTTCTGGGGCCAACGTCCTGACTTTC.

CDR3 sequence: CASREGGTEAFF. The DNA of the CDR3 is TGTGCCAGCCGAGAGGGGGGCACTGAAGCTTTCTTT. This chain connects TRBV6-5 to TRBJ1-1; maybe TRBD1 (6 bases). The CDR3 length is 12 residues. Germline V CDR1 and CDR2: MNHEY, SVGAGI. V was shortened by 8 bases and J by 4 bases, with 11 bases between the two germline ends.

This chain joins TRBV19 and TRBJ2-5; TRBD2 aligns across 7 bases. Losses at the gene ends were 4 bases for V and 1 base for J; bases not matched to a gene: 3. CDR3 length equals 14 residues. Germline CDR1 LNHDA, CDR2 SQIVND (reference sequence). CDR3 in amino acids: CASSRTSLQETQYF. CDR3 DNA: TGTGCCAGTAGTAGGACTAGTCTCCAAGAGACCCAGTACTTC.